The rows below give T cell receptor beta chains drawn from one sample of a study of T cells in Graves' hyperthyroidism and ophthalmopathy. TCRdb used MiXCR to reprocess the multiplex PCR reads, holding one entry per CDR3 protein. The sample consists of 540,000 or so distinct CDR3 sequences, around 14% of them appearing once. Sequencing input: blood. The receptors were sampled from a woman in her twenties or thirties with Graves' hyperthyroidism. The CDR3 runs from the conserved cysteine through the conserved F or W. D genes are given only for firm matches. Size values are once, few and many counts, or a class for expanded clones, and some rows have none.

J gene: TRBJ1-1; D gene: .; V gene: TRBV6-2/TRBV6-3; clone size: many; CDR3 DNA: TGTGCCAGCGGCACTTCGGCTGCCGTCTGGGACACTGAAGCTTTCTTT; CDR3 protein: CASGTSAAVWDTEAFF
J gene: TRBJ2-3; D gene: TRBD2; V gene: TRBV12-3/TRBV12-4; clone size: many; CDR3 DNA: TGTGCCAGCAGTTACCCCATAGCGGGAGTGAATACGCAGTATTTT; CDR3 protein: CASSYPIAGVNTQYF
J gene: TRBJ1-4; D gene: TRBD1; V gene: TRBV30; clone size: many; CDR3 DNA: TGTGCCTGGAGTCCCCTCGGGACAGGGGGTAATGAAAAACTGTTTTTT; CDR3 protein: CAWSPLGTGGNEKLFF
J gene: TRBJ2-2; D gene: TRBD1; V gene: TRBV7-7; clone size: few; CDR3 DNA: TGTGCTAGCAGCCCAGGGACAGGGTCCACCGGGGAGCTGTTTTTT; CDR3 protein: CASSPGTGSTGELFF
J gene: TRBJ2-7; D gene: .; V gene: TRBV19; clone size: .; CDR3 DNA: TGTGCCCCGGAGTGCGAGCAGTACTTC; CDR3 protein: CAPECEQYF
J gene: TRBJ2-7; D gene: .; V gene: TRBV12-3/TRBV12-4; clone size: .; CDR3 DNA: TGTGCCAGCAGTTTATTGGGCTACGAGCGGTACTTC; CDR3 protein: CASSLLGYERYF
J gene: TRBJ2-2; D gene: TRBD1; V gene: TRBV10-3; clone size: few; CDR3 DNA: TGTGCCATCAGTGGAACAGGGGTTGGGACCGGGGAGCTGTTTTTT; CDR3 protein: CAISGTGVGTGELFF
J gene: TRBJ2-2; D gene: .; V gene: TRBV9; clone size: few; CDR3 DNA: TGTGCCAGCAGTGGGATAGGGGGGACCGAGCGTCGGGAGCTGTTTTTT; CDR3 protein: CASSGIGGTERRELFF
J gene: TRBJ1-3; D gene: .; V gene: TRBV5-1; clone size: .; CDR3 DNA: TGCGCCAGCAGCTTGGAGGGCCCTCGGAGCGGAAACACCATATATTTT; CDR3 protein: CASSLEGPRSGNTIYF
J gene: TRBJ2-5; D gene: .; V gene: TRBV6-1; clone size: many; CDR3 DNA: TGTGCCAGCACCGTCACGGATTCCCCTCCGTACTTC; CDR3 protein: CASTVTDSPPYF
J gene: TRBJ1-2; D gene: TRBD1; V gene: TRBV4-1; clone size: few; CDR3 DNA: TGCGCCAGCAGCCCTCGGGACAGGGTATATGGCTACACCTTC; CDR3 protein: CASSPRDRVYGYTF
J gene: TRBJ2-7; D gene: .; V gene: TRBV3-1; clone size: many; CDR3 DNA: TGTGCCAGCAGCTTGAGAGGGTCGAGCAGGGGCTACGAGCAGTACTTC; CDR3 protein: CASSLRGSSRGYEQYF
J gene: TRBJ2-1; D gene: TRBD2; V gene: TRBV18; clone size: many; CDR3 DNA: TGTGCCAGCTCACCACCGCCTAGCGGGAGTCGTGAGCAGTTCTTC; CDR3 protein: CASSPPPSGSREQFF
J gene: TRBJ1-2; D gene: .; V gene: TRBV9; clone size: .; CDR3 DNA: TGTGCCAGCAGCGAGGGAGGGAACTATGGCTACACCTTC; CDR3 protein: CASSEGGNYGYTF
J gene: TRBJ2-5; D gene: TRBD1; V gene: TRBV7-2; clone size: many; CDR3 DNA: TGTGCCAGCAGCTTAGGGACAGGGGGCGAGACCCAGTACTTC; CDR3 protein: CASSLGTGGETQYF
J gene: TRBJ2-5; D gene: .; V gene: TRBV24-1; clone size: many; CDR3 DNA: TGTGCCACCAGTGGCCGCACAGCGTACCAAGAGACCCAGTACTTC; CDR3 protein: CATSGRTAYQETQYF
J gene: TRBJ1-2; D gene: .; V gene: TRBV13; clone size: many; CDR3 DNA: TGTGCCAGCAGCCATCTGGTGGGGCCATATGGCTACACCTTC; CDR3 protein: CASSHLVGPYGYTF
J gene: TRBJ2-7; D gene: .; V gene: TRBV7-2; clone size: many; CDR3 DNA: TGTGCCAGCAGCTTAAAACGGACCTACGAGCAGTACTTC; CDR3 protein: CASSLKRTYEQYF
J gene: TRBJ2-7; D gene: .; V gene: TRBV3-1; clone size: many; CDR3 DNA: TGTGCCAGCAGCCAAACAGATTACGAGCAGTACTTC; CDR3 protein: CASSQTDYEQYF
J gene: TRBJ2-6; D gene: .; V gene: TRBV6-2/TRBV6-3; clone size: .; CDR3 DNA: TGTGCCAGCAGTTACTCGCGTTACGGCTCTGGGGCCAACGTCCTGACTTTC; CDR3 protein: CASSYSRYGSGANVLTF
J gene: TRBJ2-1; D gene: .; V gene: TRBV3-1; clone size: many; CDR3 DNA: TGTGCCAGCAGCCCACTAGCAACCTACAATGAGCAGTTCTTC; CDR3 protein: CASSPLATYNEQFF
J gene: TRBJ1-1; D gene: .; V gene: TRBV28; clone size: many; CDR3 DNA: TGTGCCAGCAACGAGGCGGACACTGAAGCTTTCTTT; CDR3 protein: CASNEADTEAFF
J gene: TRBJ2-1; D gene: .; V gene: TRBV10-3; clone size: .; CDR3 DNA: TGTGCCATCAGTGGACAGAACAATGAGCAGTTCTTC; CDR3 protein: CAISGQNNEQFF
J gene: TRBJ2-5; D gene: .; V gene: TRBV4-3; clone size: few; CDR3 DNA: TGCGCCAGCAGCCAAGGGGGCCTCGGCCAAGAGACCCAGTACTTC; CDR3 protein: CASSQGGLGQETQYF
J gene: TRBJ2-3; D gene: .; V gene: TRBV24-1; clone size: many; CDR3 DNA: TGTGCCACCAGTGAACCCGGGAGAACCACAGATACGCAGTATTTT; CDR3 protein: CATSEPGRTTDTQYF
J gene: TRBJ2-3; D gene: TRBD2; V gene: TRBV2; clone size: .; CDR3 DNA: TGTGCCAGCAGTGAAGCTAGCGGGACCTGGGGGACGCAGTATTTT; CDR3 protein: CASSEASGTWGTQYF
J gene: TRBJ1-4; D gene: .; V gene: TRBV12-3/TRBV12-4; clone size: many; CDR3 DNA: TGTGCCAGCAGTTTGGGTGGAGGTTCGGAAAAACTGTTTTTT; CDR3 protein: CASSLGGGSEKLFF
J gene: TRBJ2-3; D gene: TRBD2; V gene: TRBV10-3; clone size: .; CDR3 DNA: TGTGCCGTTAGCGGGAGGGCCCCAGATACGCAGTATTTT; CDR3 protein: CAVSGRAPDTQYF
J gene: TRBJ2-7; D gene: .; V gene: TRBV3-1; clone size: many; CDR3 DNA: TGTGCCAGCAGCCCCTCCGGCCTCTACGAGCAGTACTTC; CDR3 protein: CASSPSGLYEQYF
J gene: TRBJ2-4; D gene: .; V gene: TRBV7-9; clone size: .; CDR3 DNA: TGTGCCAGCAGTAAGGAACGCCCCGTAGACTTGCAAGCCAAAAACATTCAGTACTTC; CDR3 protein: CASSKERPVDLQAKNIQYF
J gene: TRBJ2-7; D gene: .; V gene: TRBV5-1; clone size: .; CDR3 DNA: TGCGCCAGCAGCTTGGAGGCTAGTAGGGGGGAGCAGTACTTC; CDR3 protein: CASSLEASRGEQYF
J gene: TRBJ2-1; D gene: .; V gene: TRBV18; clone size: few; CDR3 DNA: TGTGCCAGCTCACCAAGTGAAGGGACCTACAATGAGCAGTTCTTC; CDR3 protein: CASSPSEGTYNEQFF
J gene: TRBJ2-7; D gene: TRBD2; V gene: TRBV18; clone size: .; CDR3 DNA: TGTGCCAGCTCACCCATTGGGACTAGCGGGACCTACGAGCAGTACTTC; CDR3 protein: CASSPIGTSGTYEQYF
J gene: TRBJ2-3; D gene: .; V gene: TRBV6-1; clone size: .; CDR3 DNA: TGTGCCAGCAGTGATTTTACGCAGTATTTT; CDR3 protein: CASSDFTQYF
J gene: TRBJ2-7; D gene: .; V gene: TRBV6-1; clone size: many; CDR3 DNA: TGTGCCAGGGGGGCCATCGGCCCCGAGCAGTACTTC; CDR3 protein: CARGAIGPEQYF
J gene: TRBJ2-3; D gene: .; V gene: TRBV29-1; clone size: many; CDR3 DNA: TGCAGCGTTGACAGGAGCACAGATACGCAGTATTTT; CDR3 protein: CSVDRSTDTQYF
J gene: TRBJ2-2; D gene: TRBD2; V gene: TRBV6-5; clone size: many; CDR3 DNA: TGTGCCAGCAGTTACGGGCTAGCGGGAGGGCTCACCGGGGAGCTGTTTTTT; CDR3 protein: CASSYGLAGGLTGELFF
J gene: TRBJ1-5; D gene: .; V gene: TRBV7-9; clone size: .; CDR3 DNA: TGTGCCAGCAGCTTAGTGGTGCAGAATCAGCCCCAGCATTTT; CDR3 protein: CASSLVVQNQPQHF
J gene: TRBJ2-6; D gene: .; V gene: TRBV20-1; clone size: .; CDR3 DNA: TGCAGTGCTAGAGATTCTCGCGGGATTACCCTCTCTGGGGCCAACGTCCTGACTTTC; CDR3 protein: CSARDSRGITLSGANVLTF
J gene: TRBJ2-7; D gene: TRBD1; V gene: TRBV27; clone size: few; CDR3 DNA: TGTGCCAGCAGTTTTCAACAGGGGGGACCCTACGAGCAGTACTTC; CDR3 protein: CASSFQQGGPYEQYF
J gene: TRBJ1-2; D gene: TRBD1; V gene: TRBV20-1; clone size: .; CDR3 DNA: TGCAGTGCTAGACCCCGAAACCAGGGGGGGTGGCACTATGGCTACACCTTC; CDR3 protein: CSARPRNQGGWHYGYTF
J gene: TRBJ1-1; D gene: .; V gene: TRBV7-9; clone size: many; CDR3 DNA: TGTGCCAGCAGCTTTCGAGGACAGACAATGAACACTGAAGCTTTCTTT; CDR3 protein: CASSFRGQTMNTEAFF
J gene: TRBJ2-1; D gene: TRBD2; V gene: TRBV24-1; clone size: many; CDR3 DNA: TGTGCCACCAGTGATTTGCGGACTAGCGGGACTTACAATGAGCAGTTCTTC; CDR3 protein: CATSDLRTSGTYNEQFF
J gene: TRBJ2-2; D gene: TRBD1; V gene: TRBV11-2; clone size: many; CDR3 DNA: TGTGCCAGCAGCTTATCCGGGACAGGGAACACCGGGGAGCTGTTTTTT; CDR3 protein: CASSLSGTGNTGELFF